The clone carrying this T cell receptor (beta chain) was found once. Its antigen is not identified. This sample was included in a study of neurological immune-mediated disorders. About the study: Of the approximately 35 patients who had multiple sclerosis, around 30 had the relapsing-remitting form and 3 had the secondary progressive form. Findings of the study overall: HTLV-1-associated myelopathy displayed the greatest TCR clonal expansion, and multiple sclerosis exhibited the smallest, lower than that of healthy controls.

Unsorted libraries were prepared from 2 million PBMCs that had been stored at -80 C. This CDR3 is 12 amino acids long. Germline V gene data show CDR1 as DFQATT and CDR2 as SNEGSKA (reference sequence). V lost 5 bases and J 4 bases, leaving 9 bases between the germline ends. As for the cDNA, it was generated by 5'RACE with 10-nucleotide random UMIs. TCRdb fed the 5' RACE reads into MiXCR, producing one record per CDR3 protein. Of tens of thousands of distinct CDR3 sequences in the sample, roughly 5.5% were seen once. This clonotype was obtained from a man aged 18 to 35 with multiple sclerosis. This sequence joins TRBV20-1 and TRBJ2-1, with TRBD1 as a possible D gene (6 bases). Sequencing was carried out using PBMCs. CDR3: CSASQGYNEQFF. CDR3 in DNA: TGCAGTGCTTCCCAGGGGTACAATGAGCAGTTCTTC.